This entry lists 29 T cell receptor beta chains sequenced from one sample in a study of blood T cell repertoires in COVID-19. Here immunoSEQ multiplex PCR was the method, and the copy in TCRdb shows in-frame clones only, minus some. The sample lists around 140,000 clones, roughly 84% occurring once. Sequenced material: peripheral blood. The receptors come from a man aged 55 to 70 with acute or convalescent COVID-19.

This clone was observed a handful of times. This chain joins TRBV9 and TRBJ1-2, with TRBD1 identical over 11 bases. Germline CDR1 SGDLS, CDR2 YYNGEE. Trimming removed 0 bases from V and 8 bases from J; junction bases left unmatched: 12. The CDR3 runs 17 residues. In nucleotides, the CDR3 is TGTGCCAGCAGCGTAGTAACGGATAGGACAGGGGGCGCGGGCTACACCTTC. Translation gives CASSVVTDRTGGAGYTF.

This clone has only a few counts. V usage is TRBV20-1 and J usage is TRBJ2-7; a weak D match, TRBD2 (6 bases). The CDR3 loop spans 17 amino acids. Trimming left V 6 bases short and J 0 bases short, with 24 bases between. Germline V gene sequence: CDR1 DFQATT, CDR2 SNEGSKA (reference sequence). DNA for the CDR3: TGCAGTGCCAGTGTCCTTGGGCCGACTAGAGACTCCTACGAGCAGTACTTC. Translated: CSASVLGPTRDSYEQYF.

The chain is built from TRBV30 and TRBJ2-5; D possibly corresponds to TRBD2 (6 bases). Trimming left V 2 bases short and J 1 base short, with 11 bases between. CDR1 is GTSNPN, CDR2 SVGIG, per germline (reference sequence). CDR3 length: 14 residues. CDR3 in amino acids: CAWSFAGTQETQYF. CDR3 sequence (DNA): TGTGCCTGGAGTTTTGCGGGAACCCAAGAGACCCAGTACTTC.

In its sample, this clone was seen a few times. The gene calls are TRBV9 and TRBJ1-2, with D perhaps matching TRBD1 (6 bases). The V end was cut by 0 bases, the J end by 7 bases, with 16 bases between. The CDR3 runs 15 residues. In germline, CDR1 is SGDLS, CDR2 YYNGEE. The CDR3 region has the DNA TGTGCCAGCAGCGTAGCTGGCAGGGGCGGTGGTGGCTACACCTTC. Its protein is CASSVAGRGGGGYTF.

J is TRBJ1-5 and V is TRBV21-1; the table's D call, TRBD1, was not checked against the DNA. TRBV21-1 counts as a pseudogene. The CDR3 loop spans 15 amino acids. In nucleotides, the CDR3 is TGTGCCAGCAGCAAAGACAGGGGGCACAATCAGCCCCAGCATTTT. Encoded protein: CASSKDRGHNQPQHF.

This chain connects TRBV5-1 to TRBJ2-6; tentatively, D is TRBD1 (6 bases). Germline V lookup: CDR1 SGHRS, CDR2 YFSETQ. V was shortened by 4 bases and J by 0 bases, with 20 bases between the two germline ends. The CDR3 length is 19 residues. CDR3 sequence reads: CASSISPDRWNSGANVLTF. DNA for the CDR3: TGCGCCAGCAGCATCTCACCGGACAGATGGAACTCTGGGGCCAACGTCCTGACTTTC.

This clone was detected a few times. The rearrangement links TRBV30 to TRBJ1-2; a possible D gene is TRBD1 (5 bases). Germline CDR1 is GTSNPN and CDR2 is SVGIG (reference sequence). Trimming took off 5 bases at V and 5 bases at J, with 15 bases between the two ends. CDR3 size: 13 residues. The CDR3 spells CAWGQGDPYGYTF. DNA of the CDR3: TGTGCCTGGGGCCAGGGCGACCCTTATGGCTACACCTTC.

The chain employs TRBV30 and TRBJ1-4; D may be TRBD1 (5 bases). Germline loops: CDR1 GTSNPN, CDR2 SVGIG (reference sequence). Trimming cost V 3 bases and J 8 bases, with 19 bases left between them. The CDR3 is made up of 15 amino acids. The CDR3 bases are TGTGCCTGGAGGCCGGTGGGGCAGGGTCAGGAAAAACTGTTTTTT. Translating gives CAWRPVGQGQEKLFF. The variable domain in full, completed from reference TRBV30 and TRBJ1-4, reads SQTIHQWPATLVQPVGSPLSLECTVEGTSNPNLYWYRQAAGRGLQLLFYSVGIGQISSEVPQNLSASRPQDRQFILSSKKLLLSDSGFYLCAWRPVGQGQEKLFFGSGTQLSVL.

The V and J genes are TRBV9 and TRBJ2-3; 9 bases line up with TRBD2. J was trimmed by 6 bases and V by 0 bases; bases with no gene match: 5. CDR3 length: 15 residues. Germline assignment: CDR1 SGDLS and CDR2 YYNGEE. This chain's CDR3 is CASSVEAGGPDTQYF. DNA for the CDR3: TGTGCCAGCAGCGTAGAGGCGGGGGGGCCGGATACGCAGTATTTT.

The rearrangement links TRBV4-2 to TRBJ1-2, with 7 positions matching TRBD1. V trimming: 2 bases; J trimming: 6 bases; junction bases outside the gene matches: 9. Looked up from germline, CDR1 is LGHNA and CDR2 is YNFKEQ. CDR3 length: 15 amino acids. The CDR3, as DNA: TGTGCCAGCAGCCAACCGGGACAGTCATTGAATGGCTACACCTTC. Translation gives CASSQPGQSLNGYTF.

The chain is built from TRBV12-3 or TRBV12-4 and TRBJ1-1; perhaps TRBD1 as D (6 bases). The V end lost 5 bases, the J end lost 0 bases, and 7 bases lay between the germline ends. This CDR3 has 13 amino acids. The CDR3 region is CASSRQVNTEAFF. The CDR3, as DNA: TGTGCCAGCAGTCGACAGGTGAACACTGAAGCTTTCTTT.

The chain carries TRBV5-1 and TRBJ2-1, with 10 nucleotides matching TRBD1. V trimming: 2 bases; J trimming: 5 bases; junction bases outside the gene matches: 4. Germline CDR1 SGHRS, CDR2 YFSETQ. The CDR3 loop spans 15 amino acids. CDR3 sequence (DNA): TGCGCCAGCAGCTTCTCAGGGACAGGGGACAATGAGCAGTTCTTC. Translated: CASSFSGTGDNEQFF.

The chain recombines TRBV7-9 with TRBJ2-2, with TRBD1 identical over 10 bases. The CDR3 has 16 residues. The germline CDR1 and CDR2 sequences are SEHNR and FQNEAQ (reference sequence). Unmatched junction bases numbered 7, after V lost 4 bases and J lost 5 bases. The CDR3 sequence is CASSSPTGQGTGELFF. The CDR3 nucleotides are TGTGCCAGCAGCTCACCAACGGGACAGGGGACCGGGGAGCTGTTTTTT.

Here the CDR3 reads CASSQGGTGVEETQYF. CDR3 in DNA: TGTGCCAGCAGCCAAGGCGGGACAGGAGTGGAAGAGACCCAGTACTTC. The chain uses TRBV3-1 (or the pseudogene TRBV3-2) and TRBJ2-5; 8 positions agree with TRBD1. CDR3 length: 16 amino acids. Looked up from germline, CDR1 is LGHDT and CDR2 is YNNKEL (reference sequence). Trimming took 1 base from V and 3 from J; bases not matched to a gene: 7.

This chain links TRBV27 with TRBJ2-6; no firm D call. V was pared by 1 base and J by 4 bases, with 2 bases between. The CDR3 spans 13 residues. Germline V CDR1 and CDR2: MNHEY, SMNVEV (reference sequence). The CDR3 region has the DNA TGTGCCAGCAGTTTATTAGGGGCCAACGTCCTGACTTTC. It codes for CASSLLGANVLTF.

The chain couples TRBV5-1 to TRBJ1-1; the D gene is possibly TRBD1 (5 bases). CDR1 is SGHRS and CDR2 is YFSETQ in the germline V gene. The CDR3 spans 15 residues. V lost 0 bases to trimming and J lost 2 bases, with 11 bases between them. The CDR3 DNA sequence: TGCGCCAGCAGCTTGGTTCCAGGGTCCAACACTGAAGCTTTCTTT. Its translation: CASSLVPGSNTEAFF.

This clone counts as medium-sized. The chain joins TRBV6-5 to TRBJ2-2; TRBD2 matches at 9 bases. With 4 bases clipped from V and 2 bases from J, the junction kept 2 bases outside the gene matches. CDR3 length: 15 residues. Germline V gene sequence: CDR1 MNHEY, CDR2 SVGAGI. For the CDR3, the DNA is TGTGCCAGCAGTTGGACTAGCGTTAACACCGGGGAGCTGTTTTTT. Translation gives CASSWTSVNTGELFF.

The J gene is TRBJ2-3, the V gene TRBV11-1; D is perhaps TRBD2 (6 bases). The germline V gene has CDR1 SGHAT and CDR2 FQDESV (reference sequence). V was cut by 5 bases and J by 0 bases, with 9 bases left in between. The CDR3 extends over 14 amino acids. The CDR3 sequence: CASSTGTSTDTQYF. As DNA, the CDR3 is TGTGCCAGCAGCACCGGGACTAGCACAGATACGCAGTATTTT. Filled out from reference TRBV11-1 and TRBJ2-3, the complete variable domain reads EAEVAQSPRYKITEKSQAVAFWCDPISGHATLYWYRQILGQGPELLVQFQDESVVDDSQLPKDRFSAERLKGVDSTLKIQPAELGDSAMYLCASSTGTSTDTQYFGPGTRLTVL.

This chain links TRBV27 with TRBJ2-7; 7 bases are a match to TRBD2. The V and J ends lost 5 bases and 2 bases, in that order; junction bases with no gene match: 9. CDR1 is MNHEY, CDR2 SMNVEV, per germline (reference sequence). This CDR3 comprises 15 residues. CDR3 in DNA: TGTGCCAGCAGTACCACTAGCGTGGTCCCCTACGAGCAGTACTTC. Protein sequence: CASSTTSVVPYEQYF.

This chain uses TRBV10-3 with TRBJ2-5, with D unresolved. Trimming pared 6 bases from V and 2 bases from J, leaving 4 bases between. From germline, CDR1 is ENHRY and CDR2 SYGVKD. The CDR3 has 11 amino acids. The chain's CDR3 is CAISQQETQYF. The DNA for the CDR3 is TGTGCCATCAGCCAGCAAGAGACCCAGTACTTC.

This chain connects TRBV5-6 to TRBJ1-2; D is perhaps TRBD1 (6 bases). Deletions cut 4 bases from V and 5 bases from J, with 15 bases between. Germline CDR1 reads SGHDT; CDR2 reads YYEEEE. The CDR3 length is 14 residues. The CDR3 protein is CASSPRQDPYGYTF. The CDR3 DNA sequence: TGTGCCAGCAGCCCGAGACAGGATCCTTATGGCTACACCTTC.

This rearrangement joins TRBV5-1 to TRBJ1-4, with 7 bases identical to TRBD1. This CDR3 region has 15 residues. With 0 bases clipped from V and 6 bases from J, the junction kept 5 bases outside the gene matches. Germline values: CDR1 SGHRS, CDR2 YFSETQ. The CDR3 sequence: CASSLETGSDEKLFF. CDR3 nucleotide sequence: TGCGCCAGCAGCTTGGAGACAGGGTCGGATGAAAAACTGTTTTTT.

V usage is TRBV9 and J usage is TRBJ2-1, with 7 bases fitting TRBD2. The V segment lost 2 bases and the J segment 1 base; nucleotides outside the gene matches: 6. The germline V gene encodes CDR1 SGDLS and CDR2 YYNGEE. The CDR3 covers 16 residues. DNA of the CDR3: TGTGCCAGCAGCGTGTATCTAGCGGAGTCCTACAATGAGCAGTTCTTC. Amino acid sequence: CASSVYLAESYNEQFF.

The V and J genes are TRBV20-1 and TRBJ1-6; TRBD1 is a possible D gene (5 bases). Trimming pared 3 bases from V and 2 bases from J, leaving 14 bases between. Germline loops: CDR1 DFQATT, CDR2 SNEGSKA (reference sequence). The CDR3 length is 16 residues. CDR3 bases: TGCAGTGCTAGTCAGGGCTCAAGGGCCTATAATTCACCCCTCCACTTT. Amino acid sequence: CSASQGSRAYNSPLHF.

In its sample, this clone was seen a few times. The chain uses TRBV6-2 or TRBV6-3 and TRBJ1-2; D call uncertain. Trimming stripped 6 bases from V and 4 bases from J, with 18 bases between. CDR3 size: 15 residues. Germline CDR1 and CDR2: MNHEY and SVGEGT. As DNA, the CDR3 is TGTGCCAGCAGCTCCCACACCGGAGCGTTCTATGGCTACACCTTC. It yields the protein CASSSHTGAFYGYTF.

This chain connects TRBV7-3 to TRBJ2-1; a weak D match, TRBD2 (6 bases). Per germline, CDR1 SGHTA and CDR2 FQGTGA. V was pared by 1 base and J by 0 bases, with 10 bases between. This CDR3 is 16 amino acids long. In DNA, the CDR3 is TGTGCCAGCAGCTTAAGTACGGGGGTCTCCTACAATGAGCAGTTCTTC. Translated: CASSLSTGVSYNEQFF.

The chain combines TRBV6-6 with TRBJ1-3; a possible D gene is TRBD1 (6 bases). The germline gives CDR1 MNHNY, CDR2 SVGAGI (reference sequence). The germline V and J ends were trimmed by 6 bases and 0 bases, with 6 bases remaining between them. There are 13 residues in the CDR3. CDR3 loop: CASRDSSGNTIYF. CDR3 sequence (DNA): TGTGCCAGCAGGGACAGCTCTGGAAACACCATATATTTT.

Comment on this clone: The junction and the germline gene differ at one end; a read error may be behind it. The CDR3 DNA reads as TGTGCCAGCAACCAACGACAGGGAGGTAACTATGGCTACACCTTC. Its translation: CASNQRQGGNYGYTF. V is TRBV4-2 and J is TRBJ1-2; 7 positions agree with TRBD1. Germline V CDR1 and CDR2: LGHNA, YNFKEQ. The CDR3 is made up of 15 amino acids.

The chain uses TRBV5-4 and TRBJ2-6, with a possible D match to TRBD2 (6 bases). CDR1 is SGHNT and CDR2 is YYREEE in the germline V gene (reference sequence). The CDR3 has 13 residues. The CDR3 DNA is TGTGCAATAGCGGTTGCCGGGGCCAACGTCCTGACTTTC. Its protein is CAIAVAGANVLTF.